A single sample gave rise to the 13 T cell receptor beta chains below, sequenced in a study of T cells in localized non-small cell lung cancer. TCRdb's table, derived via immunoSEQ multiplex PCR, lists solely in-frame clones and lacks some. The sample lists a few thousand clones, around 24% occurring once. The sequenced sample was lung tumor tissue, obtained before any cancer treatment. These receptors originate from a male donor aged 60 or over with stage II lung adenocarcinoma.

This clone qualifies as large. The genes are TRBV9 and TRBJ1-2; possible D gene TRBD1, 5 bases. The CDR3 sequence is 15 residues long. Germline values: CDR1 SGDLS, CDR2 YYNGEE. V shed 4 bases and J shed 1 base, with 14 bases lying between them. In DNA, the CDR3 is TGTGCCAGCAGCTCTCTCGGGGCGGATAACTATGGCTACACCTTC. Protein: CASSSLGADNYGYTF.

The genes are TRBV19 and TRBJ2-5; possible D gene TRBD2, 5 bases. CDR3 length equals 12 residues. In germline, CDR1 is LNHDA, CDR2 SQIVND (reference sequence). Trimming stripped 5 bases from V and 5 bases from J, with 9 bases between. The CDR3 sequence is CASSGSGETQYF. The CDR3 DNA sequence: TGTGCCAGTAGTGGGTCGGGGGAGACCCAGTACTTC.

The chain links TRBV5-1 to TRBJ1-2, with D possibly TRBD1 on 6 matching bases. The germline CDR1 and CDR2 sequences are SGHRS and YFSETQ. With 4 bases removed from V and 2 bases from J, the gap between germline ends came to 12 bases. The CDR3 sequence is 14 residues long. Here the CDR3 reads CASSLSTGNYGYTF. In DNA, the CDR3 is TGCGCCAGCAGCCTGTCTACAGGGAACTATGGCTACACCTTC.

This clone was picked up a small number of times. The V and J genes are TRBV18 and TRBJ2-7, with D perhaps being TRBD1 or TRBD2 (6 bases each). CDR3 length: 15 amino acids. Trimming pared 2 bases from V and 3 bases from J, leaving 14 bases between. Germline V gene data show CDR1 as KGHSH and CDR2 as LQKENI. The CDR3 sequence: CASSPNQGTYYEQYF. CDR3 bases: TGTGCCAGCTCACCAAATCAGGGGACTTACTACGAGCAGTACTTC.

This clone was counted a single time. V and J are TRBV28 and TRBJ1-4; perhaps TRBD1 as D (6 bases). The CDR3 sequence is 14 residues long. Germline V gene sequence: CDR1 MDHEN, CDR2 SYDVKM. The V end lost 5 bases, the J end lost 7 bases, and 14 bases lay between the germline ends. In DNA form, the CDR3 reads TGTGCCAGCAGTCCCAGGGGCTACGGTGAAAAACTGTTTTTT. Residues: CASSPRGYGEKLFF.

There are a few counts of this clone. This rearrangement joins TRBV6-8 to TRBJ2-5; maybe TRBD1 (6 bases). Germline V gene lookup returns CDR1 MNHGY and CDR2 SAAAGT. V was pared by 5 bases and J by 6 bases, with 10 bases between. The CDR3 contains 12 residues. The CDR3 nucleotides are TGTGCCAGCAGTAGGACAGACCAGACCCAGTACTTC. It yields the protein CASSRTDQTQYF.

This rearrangement joins TRBV11-3 to TRBJ2-2; TRBD2 aligns across 9 bases. This CDR3 has 16 amino acids. Germline V gives CDR1 SGHNT, CDR2 YENEEA. Unmatched junction bases numbered 2, after V lost 3 bases and J lost 0 bases. CDR3 loop: CASSLGGRANTGELFF. CDR3 in DNA: TGTGCCAGCAGCTTGGGCGGGAGGGCGAACACCGGGGAGCTGTTTTTT. The entire variable domain, with the rest obtained from reference TRBV11-3 and TRBJ2-2, is as follows: EAGVVQSPRYKIIEKKQPVAFWCNPISGHNTLYWYLQNLGQGPELLIRYENEEAVDDSQLPKDRFSAERLKGVDSTLKIQPAELGDSAVYLCASSLGGRANTGELFFGEGSRLTVL.

This clone has only one observation. This chain joins TRBV18 and TRBJ1-2; TRBD1 matches 9 bases. Germline lookup yields CDR1 KGHSH and CDR2 LQKENI. Trimming at V came to 2 bases and at J to 2 bases, leaving 6 bases not matched to a gene. The CDR3 has 16 residues. CDR3 sequence reads: CASSPENRGLNYGYTF. CDR3 bases: TGTGCCAGCTCACCAGAAAACAGGGGGCTGAACTATGGCTACACCTTC.

This clone has only a few counts. CDR3 bases: TGTGCCAGCAGCCCAAGGGGCGGGGGGGCCTGGAATTCCTACAATGAGCAGTTCTTC. It is translated as CASSPRGGGAWNSYNEQFF. This chain joins TRBV9 and TRBJ2-1, with 9 bases that match TRBD2. Germline V gene data show CDR1 as SGDLS and CDR2 as YYNGEE. J lost 1 base, V lost 4 bases, and 15 bases had no gene match. This CDR3 is 19 amino acids long.

V and J are TRBV18 and TRBJ1-1; D is undetermined. The CDR3 has 15 residues. Trimming stripped 3 bases from V and 0 bases from J, with 11 bases between. Germline assignment: CDR1 KGHSH and CDR2 LQKENI. CDR3 nucleotide sequence: TGTGCCAGCTCACCGGACGGAGTCATGAACACTGAAGCTTTCTTT. Its translation is CASSPDGVMNTEAFF.

This clone was detected only a few times. The gene calls are TRBV9 and TRBJ2-2; D gene unclear. The germline V gene has CDR1 SGDLS and CDR2 YYNGEE. Trimming removed 6 bases at V and 5 bases at J, with 14 bases between. There are 14 residues in the CDR3. The CDR3: CASKRTAGTGELFF. Written as DNA, the CDR3 is TGTGCCAGCAAAAGGACGGCCGGAACCGGGGAGCTGTTTTTT.

This chain connects TRBV28 to TRBJ2-1, with D tentatively TRBD2 (6 bases). The CDR3 is 15 residues long. Germline CDR1 and CDR2: MDHEN and SYDVKM. With 2 bases removed from V and 0 bases from J, the gap between germline ends came to 8 bases. The CDR3 region is CASSLRGSSYNEQFF. The CDR3 DNA sequence: TGTGCCAGCAGTTTACGGGGGAGCTCCTACAATGAGCAGTTCTTC.

This rearrangement joins TRBV5-1 to TRBJ2-3, with TRBD1 matching over 9 bases. The ends lost 0 bases at V and 1 base at J; junction bases unmatched: 3. Germline V gene data show CDR1 as SGHRS and CDR2 as YFSETQ. The CDR3 is 16 residues long. Here the CDR3 reads CASSLEQGARTDTQYF. CDR3 nucleotides: TGCGCCAGCAGCTTGGAACAGGGGGCTCGCACAGATACGCAGTATTTT.